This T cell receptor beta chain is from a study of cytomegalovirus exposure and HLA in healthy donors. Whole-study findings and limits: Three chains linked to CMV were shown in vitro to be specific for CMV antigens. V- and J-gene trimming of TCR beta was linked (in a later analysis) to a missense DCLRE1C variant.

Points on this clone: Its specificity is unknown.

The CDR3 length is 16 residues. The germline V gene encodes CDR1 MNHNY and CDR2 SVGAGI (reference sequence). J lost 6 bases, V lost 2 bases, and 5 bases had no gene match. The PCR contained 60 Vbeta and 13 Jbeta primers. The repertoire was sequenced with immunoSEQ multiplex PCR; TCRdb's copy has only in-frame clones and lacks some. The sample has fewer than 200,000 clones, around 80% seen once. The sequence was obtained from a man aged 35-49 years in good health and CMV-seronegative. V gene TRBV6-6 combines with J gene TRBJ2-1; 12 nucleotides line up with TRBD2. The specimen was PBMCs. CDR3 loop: CASSYPQTSGGNEQFF. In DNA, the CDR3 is TGTGCCAGCAGTTACCCACAGACTAGCGGGGGCAATGAGCAGTTCTTC.